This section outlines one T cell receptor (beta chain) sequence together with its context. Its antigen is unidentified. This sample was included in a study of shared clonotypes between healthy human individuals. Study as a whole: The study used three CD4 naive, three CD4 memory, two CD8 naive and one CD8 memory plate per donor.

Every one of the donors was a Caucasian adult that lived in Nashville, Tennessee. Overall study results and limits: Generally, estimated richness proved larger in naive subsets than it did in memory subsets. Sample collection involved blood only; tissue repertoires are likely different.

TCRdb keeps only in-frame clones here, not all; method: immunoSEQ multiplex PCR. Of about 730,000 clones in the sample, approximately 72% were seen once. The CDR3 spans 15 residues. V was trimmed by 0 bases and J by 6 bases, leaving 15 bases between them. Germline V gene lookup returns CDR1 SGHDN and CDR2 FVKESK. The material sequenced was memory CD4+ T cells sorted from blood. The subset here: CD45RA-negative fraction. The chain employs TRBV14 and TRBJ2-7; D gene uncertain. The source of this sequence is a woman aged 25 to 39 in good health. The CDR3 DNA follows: TGTGCCAGCAGCCAAGATCACGGGCGAACGCGCGAGCAGTACTTC. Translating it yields CASSQDHGRTREQYF. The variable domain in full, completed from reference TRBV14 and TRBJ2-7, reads EAGVTQFPSHSVIEKGQTVTLRCDPISGHDNLYWYRRVMGKEIKFLLHFVKESKQDESGMPNNRFLAERTGGTYSTLKVQPAELEDSGVYFCASSQDHGRTREQYFGPGTRLTVT.